This T cell receptor beta chain was recorded in a study of graft-versus-host responses after intestinal transplantation (dated by TCRdb to about 2021). Broadly, across the study: The transplants that recipients got were multivisceral, liver-intestinal, or isolated intestinal. Every recipient was given anti-thymocyte globulin induction, followed by 2 to 3 years of maintenance tacrolimus and steroids. After intestinal transplantation, graft-versus-host and host-versus-graft alloreactive T cell clones were followed in the graft, circulation and bone marrow using bulk TCR-beta CDR3 sequencing. To identify alloreactive clones, pre-transplant mixed lymphocyte reaction products were sequenced and then compared with unstimulated pre-transplant donor and recipient T cells. The cohort enrolled about two dozen intestinal transplant recipients, one of whom was a retransplant, and 3 patients without pretransplant specimens were excluded. Donor T cell macrochimerism was defined as a peak of at least 4% donor T cells among recipient peripheral blood mononuclear cells. Samples from a few later patients were sequenced in-house on an Illumina MiSeq with MiXCR processing rather than by the commercial service.

The library was made by the immunoSEQ multiplex PCR assay. For most patients, genomic DNA was isolated with the Qiagen DNeasy Blood and Tissue Kit and shipped frozen to Adaptive Biotechnologies for TCR sequencing. For most patients, high-throughput TCR-beta CDR3 sequencing of genomic DNA was performed by Adaptive Biotechnologies. On the study's bioinformatics: Adaptive's ImmunoSEQ software was the source of the TCR sequencing data for roughly 19 patients, while three other patients were processed with MiXCR and VDJtools. To correct CD4 versus CD8 sorting errors, any sequence found in both subsets at a frequency ratio below 5:1 was removed. CDR3 nucleotide sequences shared between donor and recipient were removed because their origin could not be assigned. To count as alloreactive, a clone needed at least 2-fold expansion over unstimulated cells and a minimum CFSE-low frequency of 0.002% (template counts) or 0.001% (read counts). Clones detected in sequenced pre-transplant spleen, lymph node, or MLR CFSE-low populations of the donor or recipient were defined as mappable. The cumulative frequency of alloreactive clones was calculated as a percentage of all sequences, weighted by copy number. TCRdb carries this immuneACCESS record with in-frame sequences only. Its versions omit some clonotypes, under half of them owing to an unresolved V gene in the studies checked, with the rest unexplained. V and J calls and clone size are given by that table; D and trimming were obtained from the DNA. Within this sample are about 90,000 clones, with about 91% of them counted one time only. Clones ranked in the top ten supply around 0.37% of the sample.

Reading from cysteine to phenylalanine, the CDR3 counts 13 amino acids. The retained sequence is limited to the CDR3, 39 bases, with the frame set at the first base. V is reduced by 6 bases and J by 0 bases, leaving a spacing of 5 bases between them. For CDR1 and CDR2, the germline V gene (reference sequence) lists LNHDA and SQIVND. The meaning of the sample's time point label: cells obtained before transplantation from donor or recipient. CD3+CD4+ and CD3+CD8+ populations were FACS-sorted from unstimulated pre-transplant donor and recipient cells taken from spleen or lymph nodes. Concerning this clone itself: This clone's antigen is unknown. The record has no base qualities; no much larger clone is one base away.

Broader findings and caveats from the paper: Peak levels of circulating GvH clones were associated with declines in HvG clones early after transplant. GvH clones turned up in recipient bone marrow, with some appearing earlier in ileal mucosa or blood, a pattern consistent with an intestinal mucosal origin. In patients with donor T cell macrochimerism, the allografts had high GvH to HvG T cell clonal ratios. The conclusions were limited by the relatively low number and heterogeneity of the intestinal transplant patients.

The sequence was collected from a human donor who was the organ donor for an intestinal transplant. The V and J segments used are TRBV19 and TRBJ2-2; the D gene identity is not certain. The input for sequencing was unstimulated CD4+ T cells sorted from spleen or lymph node cells, taken before transplant. The CDR3 loop reads CASRAANTGELFF. In nucleotide form, the sequence is TGTGCCAGTAGGGCAGCGAACACCGGGGAGCTGTTTTTT.